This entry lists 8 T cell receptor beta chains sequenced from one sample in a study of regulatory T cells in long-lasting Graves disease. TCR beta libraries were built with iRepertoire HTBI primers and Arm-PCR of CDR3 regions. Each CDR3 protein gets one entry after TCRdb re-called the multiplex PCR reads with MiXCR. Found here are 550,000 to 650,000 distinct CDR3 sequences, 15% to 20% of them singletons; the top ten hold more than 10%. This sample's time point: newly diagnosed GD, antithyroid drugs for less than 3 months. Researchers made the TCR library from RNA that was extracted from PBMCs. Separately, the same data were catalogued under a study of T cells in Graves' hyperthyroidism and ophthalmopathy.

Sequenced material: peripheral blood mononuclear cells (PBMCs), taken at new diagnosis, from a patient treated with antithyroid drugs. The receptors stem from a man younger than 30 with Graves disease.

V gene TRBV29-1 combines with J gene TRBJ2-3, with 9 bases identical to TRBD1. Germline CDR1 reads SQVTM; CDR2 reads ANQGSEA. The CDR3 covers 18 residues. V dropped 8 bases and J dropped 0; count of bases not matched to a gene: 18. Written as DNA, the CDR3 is TGCAGCACCAAAGGACAGGGGAAAACCTCAACAAGCACAGATACGCAGTATTTT. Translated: CSTKGQGKTSTSTDTQYF.

The CDR3 protein is CASSSGTVRNQPQHF. CDR3 sequence (DNA): TGTGCCAGCAGCTCCGGGACAGTACGAAATCAGCCCCAGCATTTT. This rearrangement joins TRBV27 to TRBJ1-5; the match to TRBD1 covers 7 bases. CDR3 length equals 15 residues. With 6 bases clipped from V and 4 bases from J, the junction kept 9 bases outside the gene matches. Germline lookup yields CDR1 MNHEY and CDR2 SMNVEV (reference sequence).

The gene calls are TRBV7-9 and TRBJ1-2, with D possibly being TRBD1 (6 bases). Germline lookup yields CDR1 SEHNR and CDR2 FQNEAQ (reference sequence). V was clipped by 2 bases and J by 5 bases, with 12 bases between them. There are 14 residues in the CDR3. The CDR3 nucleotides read TGTGCCAGCAGCTTAACAAGAGGGGGGTATGGCTACACCTTC. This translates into CASSLTRGGYGYTF.

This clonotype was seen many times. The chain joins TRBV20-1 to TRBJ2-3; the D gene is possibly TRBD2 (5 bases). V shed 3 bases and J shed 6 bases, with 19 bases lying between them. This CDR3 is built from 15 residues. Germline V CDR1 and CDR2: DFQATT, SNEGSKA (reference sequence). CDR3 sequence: CSASPGLSHGDTQYF. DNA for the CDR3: TGCAGTGCTAGTCCGGGATTATCCCACGGGGATACGCAGTATTTT.

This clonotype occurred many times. CDR3 sequence (DNA): TGCAGTGCTAGAGATCGACAGAAACCTAGCACAGATACGCAGTATTTT. This encodes CSARDRQKPSTDTQYF. The V call is TRBV20-1, the J call TRBJ2-3; a weak D match, TRBD1 (5 bases). This CDR3 is built from 16 residues. In germline, CDR1 is DFQATT, CDR2 SNEGSKA (reference sequence). Trimming pared 0 bases from V and 0 bases from J, leaving 13 bases between.

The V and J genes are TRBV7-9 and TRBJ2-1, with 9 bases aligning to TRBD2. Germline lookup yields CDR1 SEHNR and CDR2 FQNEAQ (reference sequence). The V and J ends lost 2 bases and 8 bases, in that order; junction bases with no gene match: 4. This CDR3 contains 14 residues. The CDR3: CASSLSGRMDEQFF. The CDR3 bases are TGTGCCAGCAGCTTAAGCGGGAGGATGGATGAGCAGTTCTTC.

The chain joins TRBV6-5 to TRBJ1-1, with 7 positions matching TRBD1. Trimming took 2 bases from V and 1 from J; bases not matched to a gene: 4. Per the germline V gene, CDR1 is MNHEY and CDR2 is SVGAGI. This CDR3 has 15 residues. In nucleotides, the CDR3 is TGTGCCAGCAGTTACCCCGACAGGGAGAACACTGAAGCTTTCTTT. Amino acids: CASSYPDRENTEAFF.

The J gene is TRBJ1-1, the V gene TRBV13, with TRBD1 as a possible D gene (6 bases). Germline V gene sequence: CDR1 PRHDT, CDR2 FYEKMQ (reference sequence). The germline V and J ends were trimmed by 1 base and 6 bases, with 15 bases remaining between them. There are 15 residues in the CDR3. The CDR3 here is CASSLERQVRAEAFF. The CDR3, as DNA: TGTGCCAGCAGCTTAGAGCGACAGGTCAGAGCTGAAGCTTTCTTT.